This T cell receptor beta chain originates from a study of Ad26.COV2.S vaccination and SARS-CoV-2 variants. The germline V gene encodes CDR1 SNHLY and CDR2 FYNNEI. The CDR3 totals 13 residues. V dropped 7 bases and J dropped 7 bases, with 14 bases sitting between them. Profiling relied on immunoSEQ multiplex PCR, and the TCRdb table lists in-frame clones only, not all of them. The data contain 400,000 to 500,000 clones, about 88% of them singletons. As to treatment: 15 to 20 received Ad26.COV2.S at low or high dose, single or two shots; about 5 received placebo; per-sample allocation not given. Samples came from day 63 after the first vaccine or placebo injection.

V is TRBV2 and J is TRBJ1-5, with D hard to call. The source material was peripheral blood, sampled in a trial of Ad26.COV2.S vaccine versus placebo. The receptor comes from a person aged 18-65 years who received the Ad26.COV2.S COVID-19 vaccine or a placebo. The CDR3 DNA reads TGTGCCAGCAACGGGGAGAATGGACAGCCCCAGCATTTT. Protein sequence: CASNGENGQPQHF.